Below, 18 T cell receptor beta chains from the same sample are listed, as sequenced in a study of shared clonotypes between healthy human individuals. Data came from immunoSEQ multiplex PCR; TCRdb stores just in-frame clones and leaves some out. Of about half a million clones in the sample, over 70% were seen once. The material sequenced was PBMCs. The receptor source for this set is a middle-aged woman in good health. Some clones in this sample may be carry-over from other donors' samples.

The chain links TRBV6-1 to TRBJ2-6; the D gene is possibly TRBD2 (5 bases). The CDR3 runs 15 residues. Trimming pared 6 bases from V and 0 bases from J, leaving 9 bases between. Looked up from germline, CDR1 is MNHNS and CDR2 is SASEGT. The CDR3, as DNA: TGTGCCAGCAGCCCGGGGTTCTCTGGGGCCAACGTCCTGACTTTC. Translating gives CASSPGFSGANVLTF.

A remark on this clone: A far bigger clonotype differs at one base, so this is likely a read error. The same CDR3 arises from other DNA sequences in this sample as well. The CDR3 DNA sequence: TGTGCCAGCAGTGAGACCGGAATCGGTGAAAAACTGTTTTTT. As protein: CASSETGIGEKLFF. The V gene is TRBV25-1, the J gene TRBJ1-4; D call uncertain. Trimming stripped 3 bases from V and 7 bases from J, with 12 bases between. The CDR3 extends over 14 amino acids. Germline V gene data show CDR1 as MGHDK and CDR2 as SYGVNS.

The chain joins TRBV28 to TRBJ2-7; 8 bases match TRBD2. The CDR3 length is 15 residues. Germline assignment: CDR1 MDHEN and CDR2 SYDVKM. V was clipped by 2 bases and J by 2 bases; unmatched bases: 5. The CDR3 DNA sequence: TGTGCCAGCAGTTTAGGACTAGCAGTCACCTACGAGCAGTACTTC. It codes for CASSLGLAVTYEQYF.

This chain joins TRBV5-6 and TRBJ1-1; D uncertain. CDR3 length equals 12 residues. Per germline, CDR1 SGHDT and CDR2 YYEEEE. The V gene lost 0 bases and the J gene lost 11 bases, with 11 bases spanning the gap. CDR3 loop: CASSLGRGFAFF. CDR3 DNA: TGTGCCAGCAGCTTGGGGCGGGGATTCGCTTTCTTT.

In this sample, this clone turned up once. This chain joins TRBV7-2 and TRBJ1-5, with D unclear. The CDR3 has 15 residues. Looked up from germline, CDR1 is SGHTA and CDR2 is FQGNSA. V lost 1 base to trimming and J lost 3 bases, with 10 bases between them. The CDR3 DNA reads as TGTGCCAGCAGCTTAGAGCAGGCGTCCAATCAGCCCCAGCATTTT. As protein: CASSLEQASNQPQHF.

This clone was recorded only once. A read error is likely here: a far larger clone is one base away. Distinct nucleotide sequences in the sample also encode this CDR3. The rearrangement links TRBV5-1 to TRBJ1-1; TRBD1 is a possible D gene (5 bases). The V gene's germline CDR1 is SGHRS and CDR2 YFSETQ. The CDR3 has 13 residues. CDR3 DNA: TGCGCCAGCAGCGCGGACACGTACACTGAGGCTTTCTTT. This sequence encodes CASSADTYTEAFF.

The chain couples TRBV7-2 to TRBJ2-7, with D tentatively TRBD2 (6 bases). CDR3 length: 17 residues. The germline gives CDR1 SGHTA, CDR2 FQGNSA. V lost 1 base and J lost 1, with 17 bases in between. CDR3 loop: CASSLGGSRGLSYEQYF. The DNA of the CDR3 is TGTGCCAGCAGCTTAGGGGGGTCCCGGGGACTTTCCTACGAGCAGTACTTC.

The chain uses TRBV11-1 and TRBJ2-4; D gene uncertain. Germline CDR1 reads SGHAT; CDR2 reads FQDESV (reference sequence). The germline V and J ends were trimmed by 4 bases and 0 bases, with 7 bases remaining between them. The length of the CDR3 is 14 residues. As DNA, the CDR3 is TGTGCCAGCAGCTACCGGCTAGCCAAAAACATTCAGTACTTC. Translating it yields CASSYRLAKNIQYF.

This chain uses TRBV7-9 with TRBJ2-7; 7 bases agree with TRBD2. Per germline, CDR1 SEHNR and CDR2 FQNEAQ (reference sequence). The V segment lost 7 bases and the J segment 5 bases; nucleotides outside the gene matches: 11. The CDR3 length is 14 residues. The chain's CDR3 is CASTRAGELHEQYF. CDR3 DNA: TGTGCCAGCACTAGGGCGGGAGAGCTCCACGAGCAGTACTTC.

This clone appeared a few times. The chain is built from TRBV7-9 and TRBJ1-1; no clear D. CDR3 length: 14 amino acids. The V end was cut by 1 base, the J end by 0 bases, with 6 bases between. CDR1 is SEHNR, CDR2 FQNEAQ, per germline (reference sequence). The CDR3 DNA reads TGTGCCAGCAGCTTAGGGGATGTGAACACTGAAGCTTTCTTT. Amino acid sequence: CASSLGDVNTEAFF.

The J gene is TRBJ1-5, the V gene TRBV5-4; a weak D match, TRBD1 (5 bases). CDR1 SGHNT and CDR2 YYREEE come from the germline V gene (reference sequence). The V and J ends lost 4 bases and 6 bases respectively, with 14 bases between them. This CDR3 contains 14 residues. CDR3 nucleotide sequence: TGTGCCAGCAGCGTGGGGGGGGTAGGTCAGCCCCAGCATTTT. Translation gives CASSVGGVGQPQHF.

The V and J genes are TRBV10-3 and TRBJ2-7; possibly TRBD2 for D (7 bases). CDR3 length: 14 amino acids. The germline V gene encodes CDR1 ENHRY and CDR2 SYGVKD. Trimming removed 6 bases from V and 2 bases from J, with 14 bases in between. The CDR3 sequence is CAIRGRDTAYEQYF. CDR3 DNA sequence: TGTGCCATCAGGGGGAGGGACACCGCCTACGAGCAGTACTTC.

The chain uses TRBV7-9 and TRBJ2-1, with TRBD2 matching 7 bases. The J segment lost 7 bases and the V segment lost 1 base, leaving 10 bases of the junction unmatched. The CDR3 is 16 amino acids. CDR1 and CDR2 from the germline V gene are SEHNR and FQNEAQ (reference sequence). CDR3 in amino acids: CASSLDLAATRNEQFF. The CDR3 nucleotides are TGTGCCAGCAGCTTAGATCTAGCGGCCACGAGGAATGAGCAGTTCTTC.

The chain carries TRBV5-1 and TRBJ2-1; D gene uncertain. The V end was cut by 4 bases, the J end by 6 bases, with 11 bases between. The CDR3 is 13 amino acids. Germline CDR1 SGHRS, CDR2 YFSETQ. The CDR3 sequence is CASSLQVGNEQFF. DNA for the CDR3: TGCGCCAGCAGCCTCCAGGTAGGCAATGAGCAGTTCTTC.

The J gene is TRBJ1-2, the V gene TRBV7-2, with 7 bases aligning to TRBD1. CDR1 is SGHTA, CDR2 FQGNSA, per germline. V lost 4 bases to trimming and J lost 3 bases; unmatched junction nucleotides: 5. CDR3 size: 14 residues. The DNA for the CDR3 is TGTGCCAGCAGCTCAGCACAGGGGCACTATGGCTACACCTTC. Translating gives CASSSAQGHYGYTF.

J is TRBJ2-3 and V is TRBV7-9, with D perhaps matching TRBD1 (5 bases). The CDR3 runs to 15 residues. Trimming stripped 5 bases from V and 1 base from J, with 13 bases between. Germline values: CDR1 SEHNR, CDR2 FQNEAQ (reference sequence). The CDR3 DNA sequence: TGTGCCAGCAGCCGGACATTTTCTGGCACAGATACGCAGTATTTT. It codes for CASSRTFSGTDTQYF. The variable domain in full, completed from reference TRBV7-9 and TRBJ2-3, reads DTGVSQNPRHKITKRGQNVTFRCDPISEHNRLYWYRQTLGQGPEFLTYFQNEAQLEKSRLLSDRFSAERPKGSFSTLEIQRTEQGDSAMYLCASSRTFSGTDTQYFGPGTRLTVL.

The genes are TRBV6-5 and TRBJ2-7; TRBD2 is a possible D gene (6 bases). The CDR3 totals 15 residues. Trimming took off 4 bases at V and 4 bases at J, with 17 bases between the two ends. Germline-derived CDR1 and CDR2 are MNHEY and SVGAGI. CDR3 nucleotides: TGTGCCAGCAGTTTCGTCGGAGGGTTGGGGTACGAGCAGTACTTC. Protein sequence: CASSFVGGLGYEQYF.

CDR3 in amino acids: CASSVGAGGPSYEQYF. The CDR3, as DNA: TGTGCCAGCAGCGTAGGGGCAGGGGGCCCATCCTACGAGCAGTACTTC. The chain links TRBV9 to TRBJ2-7; the match to TRBD1 covers 8 bases. This CDR3 has 16 residues. Germline V gene data show CDR1 as SGDLS and CDR2 as YYNGEE. Trimming at V came to 0 bases and at J to 1 base, leaving 6 bases not matched to a gene. The entire variable domain, with the rest obtained from reference TRBV9 and TRBJ2-7, is as follows: DSGVTQTPKHLITATGQRVTLRCSPRSGDLSVYWYQQSLDQGLQFLIQYYNGEERAKGNILERFSAQQFPDLHSELNLSSLELGDSALYFCASSVGAGGPSYEQYFGPGTRLTVT.